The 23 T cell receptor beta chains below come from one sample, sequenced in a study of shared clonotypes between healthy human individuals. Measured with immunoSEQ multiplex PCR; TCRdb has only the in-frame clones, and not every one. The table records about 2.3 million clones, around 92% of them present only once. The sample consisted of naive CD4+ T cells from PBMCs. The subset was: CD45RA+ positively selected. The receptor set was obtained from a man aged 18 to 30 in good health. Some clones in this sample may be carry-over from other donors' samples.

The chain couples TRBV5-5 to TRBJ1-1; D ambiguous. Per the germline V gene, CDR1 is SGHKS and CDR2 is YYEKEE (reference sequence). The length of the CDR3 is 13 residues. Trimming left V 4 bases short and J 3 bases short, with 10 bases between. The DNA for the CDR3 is TGTGCCAGCAGCCTCGTTCCGGACACTGAAGCTTTCTTT. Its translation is CASSLVPDTEAFF.

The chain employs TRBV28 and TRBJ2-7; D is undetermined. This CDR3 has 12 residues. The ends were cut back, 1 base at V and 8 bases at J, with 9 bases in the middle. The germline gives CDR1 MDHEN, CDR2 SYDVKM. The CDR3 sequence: CASSLSGFKQYF. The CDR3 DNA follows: TGTGCCAGCAGTTTATCCGGTTTTAAGCAGTACTTC.

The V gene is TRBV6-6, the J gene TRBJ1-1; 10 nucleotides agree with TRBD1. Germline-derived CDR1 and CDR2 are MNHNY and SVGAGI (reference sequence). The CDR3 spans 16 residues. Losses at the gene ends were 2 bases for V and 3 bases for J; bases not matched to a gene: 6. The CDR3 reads CASSYGGQGWDTEAFF. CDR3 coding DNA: TGTGCCAGCAGTTACGGGGGACAGGGGTGGGACACTGAAGCTTTCTTT.

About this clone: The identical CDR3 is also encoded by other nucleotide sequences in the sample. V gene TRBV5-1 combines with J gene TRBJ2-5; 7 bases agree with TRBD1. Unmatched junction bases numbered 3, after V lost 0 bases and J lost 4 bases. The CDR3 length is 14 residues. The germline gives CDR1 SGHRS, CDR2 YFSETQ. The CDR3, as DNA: TGCGCCAGCAGCTTGGGACAGGGCGGAGAGACCCAGTACTTC. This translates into CASSLGQGGETQYF.

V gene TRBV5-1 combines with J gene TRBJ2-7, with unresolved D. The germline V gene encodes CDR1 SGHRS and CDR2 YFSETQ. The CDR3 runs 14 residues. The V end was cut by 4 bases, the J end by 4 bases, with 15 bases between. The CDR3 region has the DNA TGCGCCAGCAGCCTTGTTATAGGGAATTACGAGCAGTACTTC. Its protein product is CASSLVIGNYEQYF.

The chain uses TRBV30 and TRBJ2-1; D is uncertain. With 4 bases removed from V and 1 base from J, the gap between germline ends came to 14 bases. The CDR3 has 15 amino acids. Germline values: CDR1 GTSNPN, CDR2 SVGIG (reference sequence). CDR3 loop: CAWTPPLGSYNEQFF. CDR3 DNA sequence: TGTGCCTGGACCCCACCGCTAGGATCCTACAATGAGCAGTTCTTC.

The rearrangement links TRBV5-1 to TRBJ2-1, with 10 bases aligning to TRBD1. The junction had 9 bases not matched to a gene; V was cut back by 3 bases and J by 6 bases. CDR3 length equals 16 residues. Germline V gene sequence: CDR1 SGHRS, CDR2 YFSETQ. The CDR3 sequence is CASSSQGTGVGNEQFF. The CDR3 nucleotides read TGCGCCAGCAGCTCACAAGGGACAGGGGTAGGCAATGAGCAGTTCTTC.

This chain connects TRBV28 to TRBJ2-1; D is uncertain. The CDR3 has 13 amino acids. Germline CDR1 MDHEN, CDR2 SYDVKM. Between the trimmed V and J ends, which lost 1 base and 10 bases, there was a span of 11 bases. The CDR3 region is CASSLFRVDEQFF. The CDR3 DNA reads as TGTGCCAGCAGTTTATTCCGTGTGGACGAGCAGTTCTTC.

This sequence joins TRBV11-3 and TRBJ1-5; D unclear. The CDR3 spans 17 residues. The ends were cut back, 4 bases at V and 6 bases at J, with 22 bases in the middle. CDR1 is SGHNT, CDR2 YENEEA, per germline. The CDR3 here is CASSYRCRAGGFQPQHF. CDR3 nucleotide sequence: TGTGCCAGCAGCTACCGATGCAGAGCGGGCGGTTTTCAGCCCCAGCATTTT.

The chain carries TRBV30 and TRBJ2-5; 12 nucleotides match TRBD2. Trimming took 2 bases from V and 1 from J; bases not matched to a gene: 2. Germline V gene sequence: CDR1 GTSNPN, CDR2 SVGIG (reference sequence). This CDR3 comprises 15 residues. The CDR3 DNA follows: TGTGCCTGGAGTCTGGGACTAGCGGGCCAAGAGACCCAGTACTTC. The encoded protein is CAWSLGLAGQETQYF.

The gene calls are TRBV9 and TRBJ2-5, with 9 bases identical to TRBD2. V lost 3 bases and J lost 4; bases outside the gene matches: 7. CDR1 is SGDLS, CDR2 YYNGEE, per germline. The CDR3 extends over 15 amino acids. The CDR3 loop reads CASSAGTSIRETQYF. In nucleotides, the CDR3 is TGTGCCAGCAGCGCCGGGACTAGCATTCGAGAGACCCAGTACTTC. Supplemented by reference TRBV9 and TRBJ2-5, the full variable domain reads DSGVTQTPKHLITATGQRVTLRCSPRSGDLSVYWYQQSLDQGLQFLIQYYNGEERAKGNILERFSAQQFPDLHSELNLSSLELGDSALYFCASSAGTSIRETQYFGPGTRLLVL.

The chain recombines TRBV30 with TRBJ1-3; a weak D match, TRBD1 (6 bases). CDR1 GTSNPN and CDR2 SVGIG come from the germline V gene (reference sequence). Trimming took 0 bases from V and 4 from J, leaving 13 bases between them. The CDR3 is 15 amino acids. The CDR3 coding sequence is TGTGCCTGGAGTGTAACAGGGACTAAGGGAAACACCATATATTTT. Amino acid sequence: CAWSVTGTKGNTIYF. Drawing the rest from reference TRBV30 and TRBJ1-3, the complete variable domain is SQTIHQWPATLVQPVGSPLSLECTVEGTSNPNLYWYRQAAGRGLQLLFYSVGIGQISSEVPQNLSASRPQDRQFILSSKKLLLSDSGFYLCAWSVTGTKGNTIYFGEGSWLTVV.

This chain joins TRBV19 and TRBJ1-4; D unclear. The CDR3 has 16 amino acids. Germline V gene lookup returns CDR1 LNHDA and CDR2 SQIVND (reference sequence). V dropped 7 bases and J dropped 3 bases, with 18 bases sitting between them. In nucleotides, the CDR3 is TGTGCCAGTACCCGCGGATCGGGAGTCCCTAATGAAAAACTGTTTTTT. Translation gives CASTRGSGVPNEKLFF.

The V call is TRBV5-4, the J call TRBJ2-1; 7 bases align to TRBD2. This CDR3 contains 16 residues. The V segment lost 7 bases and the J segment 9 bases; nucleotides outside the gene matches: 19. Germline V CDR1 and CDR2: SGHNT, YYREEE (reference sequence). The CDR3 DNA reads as TGTGCCAGCCGGCCCTATATGTGGGAGGGCGAGGGTGAGCAGTTCTTC. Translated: CASRPYMWEGEGEQFF.

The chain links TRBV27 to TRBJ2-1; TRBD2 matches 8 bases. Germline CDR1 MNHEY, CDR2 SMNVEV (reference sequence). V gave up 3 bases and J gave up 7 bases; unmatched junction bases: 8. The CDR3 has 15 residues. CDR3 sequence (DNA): TGTGCCAGCAGTTTGCTAGCGGGCGCGAGGAATGAGCAGTTCTTC. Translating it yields CASSLLAGARNEQFF.

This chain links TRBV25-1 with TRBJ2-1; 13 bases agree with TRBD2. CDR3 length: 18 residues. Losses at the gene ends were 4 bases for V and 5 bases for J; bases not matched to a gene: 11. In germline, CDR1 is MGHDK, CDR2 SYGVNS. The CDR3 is CASSASRGLAGDHNEQFF. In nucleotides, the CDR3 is TGTGCCAGCAGTGCCTCCCGCGGACTAGCGGGAGACCACAATGAGCAGTTCTTC.

The CDR3 sequence: CASSLGTSAPGYEQYF. Written as DNA, the CDR3 is TGTGCCAGCAGCTTAGGAACTAGCGCCCCAGGGTACGAGCAGTACTTC. The rearrangement uses TRBV11-2 and TRBJ2-7; TRBD2 matches 7 bases. From germline, CDR1 is SGHAT and CDR2 FQNNGV. V was pared by 1 base and J by 4 bases, with 10 bases of the junction left unmatched. This CDR3 spans 16 amino acids. The full variable domain, in which reference TRBV11-2 and TRBJ2-7 provide the parts outside the CDR3, is EAGVAQSPRYKIIEKRQSVAFWCNPISGHATLYWYQQILGQGPKLLIQFQNNGVVDDSQLPKDRFSAERLKGVDSTLKIQPAKLEDSAVYLCASSLGTSAPGYEQYFGPGTRLTVT.

Written as DNA, the CDR3 is TGCGCCAGTCCGCCCCCCTACACTTACTTAAAGTCCAGACTAGCCAAAAACATTCAGTACTTC. Protein product: CASPPPYTYLKSRLAKNIQYF. This chain uses TRBV10-1 with TRBJ2-4; no definite D call. Deletions cut 9 bases from V and 0 bases from J, with 33 bases between. The V gene's germline CDR1 is WNHNN and CDR2 SYGVQD (reference sequence). The CDR3 contains 21 residues.

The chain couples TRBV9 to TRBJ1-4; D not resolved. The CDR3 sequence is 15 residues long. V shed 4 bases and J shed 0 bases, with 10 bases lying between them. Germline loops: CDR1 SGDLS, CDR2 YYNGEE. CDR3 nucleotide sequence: TGTGCCAGCAGCCCCGACGGTGCAACTAATGAAAAACTGTTTTTT. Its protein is CASSPDGATNEKLFF. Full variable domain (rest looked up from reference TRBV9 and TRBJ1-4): DSGVTQTPKHLITATGQRVTLRCSPRSGDLSVYWYQQSLDQGLQFLIQYYNGEERAKGNILERFSAQQFPDLHSELNLSSLELGDSALYFCASSPDGATNEKLFFGSGTQLSVL.

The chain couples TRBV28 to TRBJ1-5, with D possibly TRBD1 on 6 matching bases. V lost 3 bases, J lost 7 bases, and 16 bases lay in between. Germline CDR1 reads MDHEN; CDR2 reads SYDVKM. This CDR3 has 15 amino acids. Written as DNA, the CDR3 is TGTGCCAGCAGTTTTAGGAGGAAACAGGGCCAGCCCCAGCATTTT. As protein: CASSFRRKQGQPQHF.

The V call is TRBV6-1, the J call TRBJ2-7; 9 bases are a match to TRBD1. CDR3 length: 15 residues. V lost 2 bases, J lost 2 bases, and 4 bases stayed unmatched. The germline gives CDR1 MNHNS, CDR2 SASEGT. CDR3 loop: CASSEKGQGTYEQYF. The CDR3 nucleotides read TGTGCCAGCAGTGAAAAGGGACAGGGTACCTACGAGCAGTACTTC.

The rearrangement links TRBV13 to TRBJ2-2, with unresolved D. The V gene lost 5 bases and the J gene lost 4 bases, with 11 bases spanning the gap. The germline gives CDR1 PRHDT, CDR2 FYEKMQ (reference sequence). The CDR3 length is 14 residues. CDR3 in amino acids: CASSLRGVTGELFF. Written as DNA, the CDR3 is TGTGCCAGCAGCCTCCGTGGGGTCACCGGGGAGCTGTTTTTT.

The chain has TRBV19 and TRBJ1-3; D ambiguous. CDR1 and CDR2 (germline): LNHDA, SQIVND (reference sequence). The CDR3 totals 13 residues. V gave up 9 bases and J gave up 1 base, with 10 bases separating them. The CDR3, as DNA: TGTGCCAGCTCGGTAGGGTCTGGAAACACCATATATTTT. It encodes CASSVGSGNTIYF.